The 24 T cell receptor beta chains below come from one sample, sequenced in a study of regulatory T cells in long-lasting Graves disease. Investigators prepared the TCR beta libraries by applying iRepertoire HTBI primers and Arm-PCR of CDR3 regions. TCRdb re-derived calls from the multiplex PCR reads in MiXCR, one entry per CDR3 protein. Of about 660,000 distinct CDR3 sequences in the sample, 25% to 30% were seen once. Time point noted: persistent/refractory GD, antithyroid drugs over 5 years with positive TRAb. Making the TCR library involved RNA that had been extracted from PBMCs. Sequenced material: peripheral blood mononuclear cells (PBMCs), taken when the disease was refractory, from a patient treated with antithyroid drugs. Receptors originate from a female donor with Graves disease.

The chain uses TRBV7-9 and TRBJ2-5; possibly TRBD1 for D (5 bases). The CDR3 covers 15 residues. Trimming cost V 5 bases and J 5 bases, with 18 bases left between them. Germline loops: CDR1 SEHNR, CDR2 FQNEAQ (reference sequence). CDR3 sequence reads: CASSARLGVGETQYF. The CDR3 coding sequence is TGTGCCAGCAGCGCCAGATTAGGGGTCGGGGAGACCCAGTACTTC.

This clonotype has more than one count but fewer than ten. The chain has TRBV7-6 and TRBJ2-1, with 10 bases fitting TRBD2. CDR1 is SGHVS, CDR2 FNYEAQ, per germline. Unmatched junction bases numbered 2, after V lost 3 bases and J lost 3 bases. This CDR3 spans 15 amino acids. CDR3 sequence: CASSFGLADYNEQFF. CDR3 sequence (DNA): TGTGCCAGCAGCTTCGGACTAGCGGACTACAATGAGCAGTTCTTC.

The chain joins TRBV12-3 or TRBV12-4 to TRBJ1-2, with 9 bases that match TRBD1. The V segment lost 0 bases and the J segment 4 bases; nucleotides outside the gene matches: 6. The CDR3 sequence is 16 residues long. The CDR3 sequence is CASSLAGTGFSYGYTF. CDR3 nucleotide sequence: TGTGCCAGCAGTTTAGCAGGGACAGGGTTTTCCTATGGCTACACCTTC.

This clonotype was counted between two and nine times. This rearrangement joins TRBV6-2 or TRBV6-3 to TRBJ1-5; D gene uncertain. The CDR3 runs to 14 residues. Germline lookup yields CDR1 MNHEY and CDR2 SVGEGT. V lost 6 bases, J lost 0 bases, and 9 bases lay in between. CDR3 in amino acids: CASREGFSNQPQHF. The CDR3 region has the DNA TGTGCCAGCAGGGAAGGCTTTAGCAATCAGCCCCAGCATTTT.

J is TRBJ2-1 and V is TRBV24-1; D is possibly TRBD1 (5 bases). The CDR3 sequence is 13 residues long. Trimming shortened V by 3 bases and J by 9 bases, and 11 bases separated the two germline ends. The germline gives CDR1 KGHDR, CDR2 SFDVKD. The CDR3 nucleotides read TGTGCCACCAGTGATCCCCTGGGGCGTGAGCAGTTCTTC. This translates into CATSDPLGREQFF.

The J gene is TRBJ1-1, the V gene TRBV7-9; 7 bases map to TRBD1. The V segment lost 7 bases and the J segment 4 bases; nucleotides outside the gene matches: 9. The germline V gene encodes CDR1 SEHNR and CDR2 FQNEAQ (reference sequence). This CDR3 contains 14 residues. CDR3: CASIADRVGTEAFF. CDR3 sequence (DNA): TGTGCCAGCATCGCCGACAGGGTCGGCACTGAAGCTTTCTTT.

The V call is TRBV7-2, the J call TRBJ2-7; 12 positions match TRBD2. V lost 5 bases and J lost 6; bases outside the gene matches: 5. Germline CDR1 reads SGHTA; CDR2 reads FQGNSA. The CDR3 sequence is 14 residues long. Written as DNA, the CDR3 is TGTGCCAGCAGCACGACTAGCGGGAGTGCCGAGCAGTACTTC. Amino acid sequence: CASSTTSGSAEQYF.

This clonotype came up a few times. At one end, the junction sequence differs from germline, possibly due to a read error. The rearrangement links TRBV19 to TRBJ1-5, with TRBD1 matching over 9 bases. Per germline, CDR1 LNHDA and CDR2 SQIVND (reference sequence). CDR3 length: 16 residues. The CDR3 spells CASKYKRDRVNQLQHF. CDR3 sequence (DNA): TGTGCCTCCAAATACAAACGGGACAGGGTCAATCAGCTCCAGCATTTT.

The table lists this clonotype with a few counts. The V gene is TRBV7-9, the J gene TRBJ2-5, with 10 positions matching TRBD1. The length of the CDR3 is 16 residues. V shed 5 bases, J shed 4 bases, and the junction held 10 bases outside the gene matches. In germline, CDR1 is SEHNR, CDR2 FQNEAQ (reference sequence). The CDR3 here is CASSRLRDRGGETQYF. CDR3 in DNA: TGTGCCAGCAGCCGTCTTAGGGACAGGGGAGGAGAGACCCAGTACTTC. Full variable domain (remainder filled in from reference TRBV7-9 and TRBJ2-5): DTGVSQNPRHKITKRGQNVTFRCDPISEHNRLYWYRQTLGQGPEFLTYFQNEAQLEKSRLLSDRFSAERPKGSFSTLEIQRTEQGDSAMYLCASSRLRDRGGETQYFGPGTRLLVL.

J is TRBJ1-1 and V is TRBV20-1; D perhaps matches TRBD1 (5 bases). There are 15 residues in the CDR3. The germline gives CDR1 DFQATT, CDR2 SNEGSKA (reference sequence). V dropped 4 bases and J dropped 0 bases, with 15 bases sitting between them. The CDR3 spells CSAKILTVLNTEAFF. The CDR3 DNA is TGCAGTGCTAAAATATTGACAGTTCTGAACACTGAAGCTTTCTTT.

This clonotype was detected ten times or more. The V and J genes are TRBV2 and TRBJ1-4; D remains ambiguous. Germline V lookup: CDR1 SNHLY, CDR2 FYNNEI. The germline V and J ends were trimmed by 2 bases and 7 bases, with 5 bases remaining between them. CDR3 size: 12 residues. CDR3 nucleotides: TGTGCCAGCAGTGAAACCAGTGAAAAACTGTTTTTT. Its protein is CASSETSEKLFF. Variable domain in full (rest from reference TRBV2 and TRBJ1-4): EPEVTQTPSHQVTQMGQEVILRCVPISNHLYFYWYRQILGQKVEFLVSFYNNEISEKSEIFDDQFSVERPDGSNFTLKIRSTKLEDSAMYFCASSETSEKLFFGSGTQLSVL.

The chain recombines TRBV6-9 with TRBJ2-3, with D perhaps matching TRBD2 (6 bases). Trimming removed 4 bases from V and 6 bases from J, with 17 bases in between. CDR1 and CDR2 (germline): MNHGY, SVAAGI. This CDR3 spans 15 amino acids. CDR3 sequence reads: CASSLGRMGVDTQYF. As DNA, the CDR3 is TGTGCCAGCAGTTTAGGGAGGATGGGGGTGGATACGCAGTATTTT.

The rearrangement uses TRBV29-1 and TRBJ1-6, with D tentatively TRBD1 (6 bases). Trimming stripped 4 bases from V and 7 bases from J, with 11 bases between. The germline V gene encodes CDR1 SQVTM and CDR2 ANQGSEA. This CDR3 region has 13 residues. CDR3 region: CSVGQEKNSPLHF. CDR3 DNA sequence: TGCAGCGTTGGACAGGAAAAAAATTCACCCCTCCACTTT.

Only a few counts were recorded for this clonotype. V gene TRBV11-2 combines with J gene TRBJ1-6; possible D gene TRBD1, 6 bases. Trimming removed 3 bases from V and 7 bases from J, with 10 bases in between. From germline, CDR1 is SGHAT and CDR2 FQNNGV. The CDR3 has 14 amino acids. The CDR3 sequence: CASSFVGGNSPLHF. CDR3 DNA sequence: TGTGCCAGCAGCTTTGTAGGGGGAAATTCACCCCTCCACTTT.

The CDR3 sequence is CASSILTGGTNYEQYF. As DNA, the CDR3 is TGTGCCAGCAGTATCCTAACAGGGGGCACGAACTACGAGCAGTACTTC. The V call is TRBV11-2, the J call TRBJ2-7; 9 bases match TRBD1. The CDR3 length is 16 residues. Per germline, CDR1 SGHAT and CDR2 FQNNGV. After removal of 6 bases from V and 3 bases from J, the junction contained 12 bases not matched to a gene.

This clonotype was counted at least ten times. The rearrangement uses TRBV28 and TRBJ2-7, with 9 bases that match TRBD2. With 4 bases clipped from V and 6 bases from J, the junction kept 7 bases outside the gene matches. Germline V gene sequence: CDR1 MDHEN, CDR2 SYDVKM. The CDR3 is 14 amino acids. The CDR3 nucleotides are TGTGCCAGCAGTTCACTAGCGGGTAGGGGCGAGCAGTACTTC. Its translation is CASSSLAGRGEQYF.

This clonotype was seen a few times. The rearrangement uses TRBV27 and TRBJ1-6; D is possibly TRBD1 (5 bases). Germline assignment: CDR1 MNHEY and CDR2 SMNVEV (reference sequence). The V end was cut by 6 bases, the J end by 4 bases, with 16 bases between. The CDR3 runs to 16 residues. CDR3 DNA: TGTGCCAGCAGCTCATTCCTGACAGAATATAATTCACCCCTCCACTTT. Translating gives CASSSFLTEYNSPLHF.

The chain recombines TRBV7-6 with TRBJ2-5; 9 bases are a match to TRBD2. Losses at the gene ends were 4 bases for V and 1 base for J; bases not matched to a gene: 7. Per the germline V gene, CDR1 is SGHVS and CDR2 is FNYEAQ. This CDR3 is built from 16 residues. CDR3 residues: CASSYLAGRLQETQYF. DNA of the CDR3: TGTGCCAGCAGCTATCTAGCGGGACGGCTCCAAGAGACCCAGTACTTC.

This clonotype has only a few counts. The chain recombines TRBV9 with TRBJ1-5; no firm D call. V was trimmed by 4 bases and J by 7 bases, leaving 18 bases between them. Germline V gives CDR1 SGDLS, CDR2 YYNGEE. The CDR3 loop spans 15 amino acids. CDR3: CASSPQGEVKQPQHF. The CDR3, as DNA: TGTGCCAGCAGCCCCCAAGGCGAGGTCAAACAGCCCCAGCATTTT.

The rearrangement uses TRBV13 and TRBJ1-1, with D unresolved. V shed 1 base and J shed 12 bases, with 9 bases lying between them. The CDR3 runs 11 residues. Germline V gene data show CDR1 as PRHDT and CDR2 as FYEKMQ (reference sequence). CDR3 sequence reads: CASSLESWSFF. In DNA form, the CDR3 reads TGTGCCAGCAGCTTAGAGAGTTGGTCTTTCTTT. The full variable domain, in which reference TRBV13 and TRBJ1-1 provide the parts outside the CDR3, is AAGVIQSPRHLIKEKRETATLKCYPIPRHDTVYWYQQGPGQDPQFLISFYEKMQSDKGSIPDRFSAQQFSDYHSELNMSSLELGDSALYFCASSLESWSFFGQGTRLTVV.

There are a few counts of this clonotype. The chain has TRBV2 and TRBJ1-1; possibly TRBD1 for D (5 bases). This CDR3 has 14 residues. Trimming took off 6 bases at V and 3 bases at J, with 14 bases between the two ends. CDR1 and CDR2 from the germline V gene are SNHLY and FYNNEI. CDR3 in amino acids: CASRVRGVDTEAFF. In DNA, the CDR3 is TGTGCCAGCAGGGTCCGAGGGGTGGACACTGAAGCTTTCTTT. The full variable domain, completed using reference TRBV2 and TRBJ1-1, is EPEVTQTPSHQVTQMGQEVILRCVPISNHLYFYWYRQILGQKVEFLVSFYNNEISEKSEIFDDQFSVERPDGSNFTLKIRSTKLEDSAMYFCASRVRGVDTEAFFGQGTRLTVV.

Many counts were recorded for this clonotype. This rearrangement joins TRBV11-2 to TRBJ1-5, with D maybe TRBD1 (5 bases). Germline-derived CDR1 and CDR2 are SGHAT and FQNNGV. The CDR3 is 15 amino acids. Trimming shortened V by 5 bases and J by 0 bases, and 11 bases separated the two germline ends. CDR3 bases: TGTGCCAGCAGCCCGGGGCCGAATAGCAATCAGCCCCAGCATTTT. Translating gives CASSPGPNSNQPQHF.

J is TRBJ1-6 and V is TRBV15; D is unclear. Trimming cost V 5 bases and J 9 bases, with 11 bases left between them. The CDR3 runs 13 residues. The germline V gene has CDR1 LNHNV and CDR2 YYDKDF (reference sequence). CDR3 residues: CATSPDTISPLHF. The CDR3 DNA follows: TGTGCCACCAGCCCAGATACGATTTCACCCCTCCACTTT.

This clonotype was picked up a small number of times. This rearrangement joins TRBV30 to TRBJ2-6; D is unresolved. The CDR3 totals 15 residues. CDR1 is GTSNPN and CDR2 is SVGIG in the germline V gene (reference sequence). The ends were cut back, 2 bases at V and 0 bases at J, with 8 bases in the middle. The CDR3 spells CAWSFRSSGANVLTF. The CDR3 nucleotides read TGTGCCTGGAGTTTCCGGAGCTCTGGGGCCAACGTCCTGACTTTC.